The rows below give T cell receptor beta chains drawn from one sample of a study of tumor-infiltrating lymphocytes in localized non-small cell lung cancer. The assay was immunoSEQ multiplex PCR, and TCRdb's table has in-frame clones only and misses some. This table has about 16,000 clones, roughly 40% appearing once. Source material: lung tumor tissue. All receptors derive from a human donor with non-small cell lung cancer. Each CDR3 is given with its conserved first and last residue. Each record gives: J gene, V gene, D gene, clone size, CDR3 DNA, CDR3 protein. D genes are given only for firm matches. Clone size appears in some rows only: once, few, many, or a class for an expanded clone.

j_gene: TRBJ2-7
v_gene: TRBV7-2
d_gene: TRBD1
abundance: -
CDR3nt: TGTGCCAGCAGCTTTTGGGACAGCTACGAGCAGTACTTC
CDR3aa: CASSFWDSYEQYF

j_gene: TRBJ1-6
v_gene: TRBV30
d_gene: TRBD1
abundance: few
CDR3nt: TGTGCCTGGAAACCCGTGACAGGGACTAATTCACCCCTCCACTTT
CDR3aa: CAWKPVTGTNSPLHF

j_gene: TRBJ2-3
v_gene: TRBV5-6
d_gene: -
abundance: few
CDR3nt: TGTGCCAGCATCAGCACAGATACGCAGTATTTT
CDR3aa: CASISTDTQYF

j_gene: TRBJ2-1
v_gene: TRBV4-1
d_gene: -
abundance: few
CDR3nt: TGCGCCAGCAGCCAAGACCAGGGGCGGGAGCAGTTCTTC
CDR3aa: CASSQDQGREQFF

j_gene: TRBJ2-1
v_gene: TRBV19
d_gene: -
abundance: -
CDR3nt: TGTGCCAGTACTAACCGGGACGACAATGAGCAGTTCTTC
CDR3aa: CASTNRDDNEQFF

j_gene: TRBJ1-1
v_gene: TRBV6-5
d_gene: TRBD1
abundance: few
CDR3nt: TGTGCCAGCAGTTACGGTGGGGACAGGGGCCGCACTGAAGCTTTCTTT
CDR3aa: CASSYGGDRGRTEAFF

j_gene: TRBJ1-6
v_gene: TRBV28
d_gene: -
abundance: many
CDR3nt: TGTGCCAGCAGTCGCCCCACAGGGATTGGGTCACCCCTCCACTTT
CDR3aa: CASSRPTGIGSPLHF

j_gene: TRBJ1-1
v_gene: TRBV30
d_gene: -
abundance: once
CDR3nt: TGTGCCTGGAGTGTCGAAGGGAACACTGAAGCTTTCTTT
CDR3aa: CAWSVEGNTEAFF

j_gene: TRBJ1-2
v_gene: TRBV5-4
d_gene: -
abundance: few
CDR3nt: TGTGCCAGCAGCTATGGGGAGGAAGACTTC
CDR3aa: CASSYGEEDF

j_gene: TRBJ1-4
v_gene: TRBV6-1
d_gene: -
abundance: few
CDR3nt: TGTGCCAGCAGTTCGCGGGTCGCGGATGAAAAACTGTTTTTT
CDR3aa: CASSSRVADEKLFF

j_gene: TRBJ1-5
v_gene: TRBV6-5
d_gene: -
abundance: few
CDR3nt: TGTGCCAGCAGTCTAGGGGGTTATGGCAATCAGCCCCAGCATTTT
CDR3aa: CASSLGGYGNQPQHF

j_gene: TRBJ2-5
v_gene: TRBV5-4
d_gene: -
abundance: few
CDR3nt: TGTGCCAGCAGCTTTGGAACAGGGAACCAAGAGACCCAGTACTTC
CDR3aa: CASSFGTGNQETQYF

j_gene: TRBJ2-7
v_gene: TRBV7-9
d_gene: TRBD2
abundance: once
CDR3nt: TGTGCCAGCAGCTTAGGACCTAGCGGGGGGACCTACGAGCAGTACTTC
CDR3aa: CASSLGPSGGTYEQYF

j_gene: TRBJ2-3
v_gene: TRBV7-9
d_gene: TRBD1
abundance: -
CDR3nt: TGTGCCAGCAGCCACCGGGACAGGGAGGGAGATACGCAGTATTTT
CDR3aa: CASSHRDREGDTQYF

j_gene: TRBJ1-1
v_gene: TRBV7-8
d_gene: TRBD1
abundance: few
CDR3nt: TGTGCCAGCAGCTTAGGGACAGGGGGTAACATGAACACTGAAGCTTTCTTT
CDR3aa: CASSLGTGGNMNTEAFF

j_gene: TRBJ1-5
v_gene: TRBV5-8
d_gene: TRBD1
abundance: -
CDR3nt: TGTGCCAGCAGCCCAGGACAGGGGGCTTTCAATCAGCCCCAGCATTTT
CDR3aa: CASSPGQGAFNQPQHF

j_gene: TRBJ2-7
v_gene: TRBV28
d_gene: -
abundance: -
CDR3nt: TGTGCCAGCAGTTCCGCCCCCTTTGACTACGAGCAGTACTTC
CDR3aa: CASSSAPFDYEQYF

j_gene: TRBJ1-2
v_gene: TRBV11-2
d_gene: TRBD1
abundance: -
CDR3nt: TGTGCCAGCAGCACCGAAGGACAGGAATACTATGGCTACACCTTC
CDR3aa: CASSTEGQEYYGYTF

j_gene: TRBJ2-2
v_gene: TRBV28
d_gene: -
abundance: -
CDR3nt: TGTGCCAGCAGTTTATGGATGAGGGCCACCGGGGAGCTGTTTTTT
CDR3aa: CASSLWMRATGELFF

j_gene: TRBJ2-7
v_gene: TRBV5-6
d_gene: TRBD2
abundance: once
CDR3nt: TGTGCCAGCAGGGGGTTCGCGGGGGGCGCCTACGAGCAGTACTTC
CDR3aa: CASRGFAGGAYEQYF

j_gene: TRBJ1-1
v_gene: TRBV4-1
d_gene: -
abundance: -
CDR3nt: TGCGCCAGCAGCCGCCCGACACCTTCGAACACTGAAGCTTTCTTT
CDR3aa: CASSRPTPSNTEAFF

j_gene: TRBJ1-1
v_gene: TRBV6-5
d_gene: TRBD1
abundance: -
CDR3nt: TGTGCCACCCGCGACAGGGGAGGACACACTGAAGCTTTCTTT
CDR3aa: CATRDRGGHTEAFF

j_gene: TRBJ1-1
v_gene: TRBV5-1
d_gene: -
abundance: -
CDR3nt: TGCGCCAGCAGCCCCACTCAAACGAACACTGAAGCTTTCTTT
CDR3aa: CASSPTQTNTEAFF

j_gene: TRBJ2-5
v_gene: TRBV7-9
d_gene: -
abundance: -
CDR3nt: TGTGCCAGCAGCTGGGCCAGGGGCTGGGAGACCCAGTACTTC
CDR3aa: CASSWARGWETQYF

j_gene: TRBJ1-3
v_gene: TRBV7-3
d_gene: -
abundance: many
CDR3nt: TGTGCCAGCAGCGAGTTTGGAGCTCCTGGAAACACCATATATTTT
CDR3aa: CASSEFGAPGNTIYF

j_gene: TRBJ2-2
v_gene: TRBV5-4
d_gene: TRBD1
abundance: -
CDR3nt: TGTGCCAGCAGTACAGGGGTACCGGGGGAGCTGTTTTTT
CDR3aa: CASSTGVPGELFF

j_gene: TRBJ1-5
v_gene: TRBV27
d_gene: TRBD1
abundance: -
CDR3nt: TGTGCCAGCAGTTTAAGACTGACAGGGGTGAACAGGAGCAATCAGCCCCAGCATTTT
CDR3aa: CASSLRLTGVNRSNQPQHF

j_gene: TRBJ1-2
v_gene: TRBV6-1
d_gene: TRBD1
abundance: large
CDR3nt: TGTGCCAGCAGTACATGGACAGGGGAGGATGGCTACACCTTC
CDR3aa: CASSTWTGEDGYTF

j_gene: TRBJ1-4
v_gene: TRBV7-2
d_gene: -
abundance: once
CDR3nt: TGTGCCAGCAGCTTATCGGGGGGGGAAAAACTGTTTTTT
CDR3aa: CASSLSGGEKLFF

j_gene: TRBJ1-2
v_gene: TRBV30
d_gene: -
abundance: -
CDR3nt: TGTGCCTGGAGGGGACCAGGGAACTATGGCTACACCTTC
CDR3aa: CAWRGPGNYGYTF

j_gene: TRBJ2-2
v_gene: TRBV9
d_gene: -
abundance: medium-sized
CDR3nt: TGTGCCAGCAGCGTAGTTCTGGGCACCGGGGAGCTGTTTTTT
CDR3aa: CASSVVLGTGELFF

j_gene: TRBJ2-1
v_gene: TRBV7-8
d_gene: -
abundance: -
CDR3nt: TGTGCCAGCAGCGACGTGGGTTTAGGTAATGAGCAGTTCTTC
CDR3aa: CASSDVGLGNEQFF

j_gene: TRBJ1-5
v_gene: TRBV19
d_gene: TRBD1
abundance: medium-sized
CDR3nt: TGTGCCAGTAGACAGACAGGGTCCAATCAGCCCCAGCATTTT
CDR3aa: CASRQTGSNQPQHF

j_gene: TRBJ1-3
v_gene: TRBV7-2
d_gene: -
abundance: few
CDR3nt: TGTGCCAGCAGCTACACAGGAAACACCATATATTTT
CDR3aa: CASSYTGNTIYF

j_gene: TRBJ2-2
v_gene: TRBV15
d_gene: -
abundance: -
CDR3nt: TGTGCCACCAGCACACGCCCTAGGAGTAGGACCGGGGAGCTGTTTTTT
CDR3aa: CATSTRPRSRTGELFF

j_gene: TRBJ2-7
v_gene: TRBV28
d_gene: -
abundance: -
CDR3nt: TGTGCCAGCAGTTTGATTCGCGGGCTTTGGGACTTC
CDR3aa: CASSLIRGLWDF

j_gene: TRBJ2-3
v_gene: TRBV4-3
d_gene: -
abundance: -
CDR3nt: TGCGCCAGCAGCCAAGGGCGCGAGCCAGATACGCAGTATTTT
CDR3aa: CASSQGREPDTQYF

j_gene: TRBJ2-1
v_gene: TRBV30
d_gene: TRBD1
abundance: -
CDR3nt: TGTGCCTGGACCGGGACAGGTTTGTTCTTC
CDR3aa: CAWTGTGLFF

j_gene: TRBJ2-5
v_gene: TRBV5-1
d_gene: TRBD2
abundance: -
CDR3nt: TGCGCCAGCAGCTTGGAGGGCGGGAGGGAGACCCAGTACTTC
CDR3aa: CASSLEGGRETQYF